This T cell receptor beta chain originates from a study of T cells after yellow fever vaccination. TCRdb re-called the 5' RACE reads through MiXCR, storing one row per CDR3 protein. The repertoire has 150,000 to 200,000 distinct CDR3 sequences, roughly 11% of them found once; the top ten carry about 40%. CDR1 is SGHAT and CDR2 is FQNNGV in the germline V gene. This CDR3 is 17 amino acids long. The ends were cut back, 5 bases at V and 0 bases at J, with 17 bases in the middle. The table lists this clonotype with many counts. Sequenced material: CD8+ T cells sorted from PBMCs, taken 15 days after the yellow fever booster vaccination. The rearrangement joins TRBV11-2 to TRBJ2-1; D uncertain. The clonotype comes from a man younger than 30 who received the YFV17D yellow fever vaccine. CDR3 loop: CASSTETEWSSYNEQFF. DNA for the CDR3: TGTGCCAGCAGCACAGAAACGGAGTGGAGCTCCTACAATGAGCAGTTCTTC.